Below, 22 T cell receptor beta chains from the same sample are listed, as sequenced in a study of cytomegalovirus exposure and HLA in healthy donors listed by TCRdb under 2017. The library was built by means of the immunoSEQ multiplex PCR assay. For the multiplex PCR, a mixture combining 60 forward primers for TCR Vbeta segments and 13 reverse primers for TCR Jbeta segments was used. TCRdb's version of the immuneACCESS table is confined to in-frame rearrangements and falls short of the full clone set. An unresolved V gene accounts for under half of the shortfall where checked; the remainder is of unknown origin. In all, the sample holds about 250,000 clones, and about four fifths of those were seen once. In total, the top ten clones hold about 0.28% of the sample. The sample was PBMCs. The receptor source for this set is a girl between 2 and 10 years old in good health and CMV-seronegative.

The chain couples TRBV6-1 to TRBJ1-4; tentative D call: TRBD1 (5 bases). Germline lookup yields CDR1 MNHNS and CDR2 SASEGT. V was pared by 3 bases and J by 15 bases, with 23 bases between. The CDR3 is 15 amino acids. The chain's CDR3 is CASSDQTVLMKQVFF. CDR3 in DNA: TGTGCCAGCAGTGACCAGACAGTTCTAATGAAACAGGTGTTTTTT.

A few counts support this clone. The chain uses TRBV15 and TRBJ1-2; possible D gene TRBD1, 6 bases. The CDR3 covers 15 residues. V was trimmed by 0 bases and J by 4 bases, leaving 12 bases between them. Per the germline V gene, CDR1 is LNHNV and CDR2 is YYDKDF (reference sequence). CDR3 bases: TGTGCCACCAGCAGAGATGTGGGGGCGGTCTATGGCTACACCTTC. Translating gives CATSRDVGAVYGYTF. Variable domain in full (rest from reference TRBV15 and TRBJ1-2): DAMVIQNPRYQVTQFGKPVTLSCSQTLNHNVMYWYQQKSSQAPKLLFHYYDKDFNNEADTPDNFQSRRPNTSFCFLDIRSPGLGDTAMYLCATSRDVGAVYGYTFGSGTRLTVV.

The chain combines TRBV18 with TRBJ1-4; D remains unclear. The length of the CDR3 is 14 residues. CDR1 and CDR2 from the germline V gene are KGHSH and LQKENI. V lost 5 bases and J 7 bases, leaving 14 bases between the germline ends. The CDR3 loop reads CASSFGSGLEKLFF. Written as DNA, the CDR3 is TGTGCCAGCTCATTCGGCAGCGGCCTTGAAAAACTGTTTTTT.

V gene TRBV11-3 combines with J gene TRBJ2-7; no definite D call. The CDR3 spans 14 residues. Trimming shortened V by 2 bases and J by 2 bases, and 10 bases separated the two germline ends. Germline values: CDR1 SGHNT, CDR2 YENEEA. The CDR3 region has the DNA TGTGCCAGCAGCTTAAGCGTCAAGCCCTACGAGCAGTACTTC. As protein: CASSLSVKPYEQYF.

The chain employs TRBV27 and TRBJ1-6; TRBD1 is a possible D gene (6 bases). Germline CDR1 and CDR2: MNHEY and SMNVEV (reference sequence). The CDR3 spans 18 residues. The V end lost 2 bases, the J end lost 0 bases, and 14 bases lay between the germline ends. CDR3: CASSLITSRGSYNSPLHF. As DNA, the CDR3 is TGTGCCAGCAGTTTAATTACCAGCAGGGGCTCCTATAATTCACCCCTCCACTTT.

V usage is TRBV4-1 and J usage is TRBJ2-5, with D maybe TRBD2 (5 bases). Germline V gene sequence: CDR1 MGHRA, CDR2 YSYEKL. CDR3 length: 16 residues. The V gene lost 2 bases and the J gene lost 5 bases, with 18 bases spanning the gap. Written as DNA, the CDR3 is TGCGCCAGCAGCCAAATACACCCCGGGGTAGCGGAGACCCAGTACTTC. It is translated as CASSQIHPGVAETQYF.

The table lists this clone with a count of one. The chain carries TRBV7-4 and TRBJ1-2, with TRBD1 matching over 9 bases. The CDR3 length is 19 residues. V shed 1 base, J shed 0 bases, and the junction held 12 bases outside the gene matches. From germline, CDR1 is SGHVT and CDR2 SQSDAQ. The CDR3 loop reads CASSLVGGTGNISNYGYTF. Written as DNA, the CDR3 is TGTGCCAGCAGCTTAGTGGGGGGGACAGGGAATATCTCTAACTATGGCTACACCTTC.

The gene calls are TRBV4-1 and TRBJ2-1; 8 bases line up with TRBD2. With 4 bases clipped from V and 3 bases from J, the junction kept 8 bases outside the gene matches. This CDR3 has 16 amino acids. In germline, CDR1 is MGHRA, CDR2 YSYEKL. CDR3 sequence: CASSLQAGVIYNEQFF. The CDR3 bases are TGCGCCAGCAGCCTCCAAGCGGGAGTTATCTACAATGAGCAGTTCTTC.

The chain has TRBV6-1 and TRBJ1-6; D is undetermined. The CDR3 runs 15 residues. Germline CDR1 MNHNS, CDR2 SASEGT. V was trimmed by 7 bases and J by 9 bases, leaving 19 bases between them. CDR3: CASTREASLPSPLHF. The CDR3 coding sequence is TGTGCCAGCACCCGAGAGGCGAGTCTACCTTCACCCCTCCACTTT.

This clone was recorded a few times. CDR3 bases: TGTGCCAGTACTCCACCTTGGGACAGCTATGGCTACACCTTC. Translating gives CASTPPWDSYGYTF. V gene TRBV19 combines with J gene TRBJ1-2; TRBD1 agrees at 7 bases. The CDR3 contains 14 residues. Trimming at V came to 7 bases and at J to 4 bases, leaving 9 bases not matched to a gene. Germline CDR1 and CDR2: LNHDA and SQIVND (reference sequence).

The genes are TRBV5-6 and TRBJ2-5; D ambiguous. Gene TRBJ2-7 matches the end of the DNA better, so the J call may be wrong. The CDR3 has 13 amino acids. Germline V gene lookup returns CDR1 SGHDT and CDR2 YYEEEE. The DNA of the CDR3 is TGTGCCAGCAGCTTACCTGGAGCCTACGAGCAGTACTTC. Amino acids: CASSLPGAYEQYF.

This chain connects TRBV2 to TRBJ2-7, with D possibly matching TRBD1 (6 bases). The V end was cut by 3 bases, the J end by 2 bases, with 8 bases between. The germline V gene encodes CDR1 SNHLY and CDR2 FYNNEI. This CDR3 contains 13 residues. CDR3 region: CASSDQGTYEQYF. In nucleotides, the CDR3 is TGTGCCAGCAGTGACCAGGGGACCTACGAGCAGTACTTC. Together with reference TRBV2 and TRBJ2-7, the CDR3 gives the full variable domain: EPEVTQTPSHQVTQMGQEVILRCVPISNHLYFYWYRQILGQKVEFLVSFYNNEISEKSEIFDDQFSVERPDGSNFTLKIRSTKLEDSAMYFCASSDQGTYEQYFGPGTRLTVT.

The rearrangement uses TRBV7-3 and TRBJ2-2; 14 bases map to TRBD2. This CDR3 has 18 amino acids. Germline CDR1 is SGHTA and CDR2 is FQGTGA. The junction had 1 base not matched to a gene; V was cut back by 1 base and J by 0 bases. The DNA for the CDR3 is TGTGCCAGCAGCTTAATGGGACTAGCGGGGGCGAACACCGGGGAGCTGTTTTTT. Translation gives CASSLMGLAGANTGELFF.

The chain combines TRBV4-1 with TRBJ2-7; D not certain. Germline assignment: CDR1 MGHRA and CDR2 YSYEKL. Trimming pared 4 bases from V and 2 bases from J, leaving 12 bases between. The CDR3 consists of 14 residues. The CDR3 loop reads CASSPSLEPYEQYF. The CDR3 DNA sequence: TGCGCCAGCAGCCCCTCGTTAGAACCCTACGAGCAGTACTTC.

The chain recombines TRBV10-3 with TRBJ2-7; D uncertain. From germline, CDR1 is ENHRY and CDR2 SYGVKD. This CDR3 contains 12 residues. Trimming took off 9 bases at V and 2 bases at J, with 11 bases between the two ends. The CDR3 is CAIGDGTYEQYF. CDR3 sequence (DNA): TGTGCCATTGGAGACGGAACCTACGAGCAGTACTTC.

This clone was recorded only once. V and J are TRBV13 and TRBJ2-1; a possible D gene is TRBD2 (6 bases). CDR1 is PRHDT and CDR2 is FYEKMQ in the germline V gene (reference sequence). V was trimmed by 1 base and J by 4 bases, leaving 23 bases between them. The CDR3 has 19 amino acids. CDR3 in amino acids: CASSLEGLDRSTSYNEQFF. CDR3 nucleotides: TGTGCCAGCAGCTTAGAGGGACTCGACAGAAGCACATCATACAATGAGCAGTTCTTC. Full variable domain (rest looked up from reference TRBV13 and TRBJ2-1): AAGVIQSPRHLIKEKRETATLKCYPIPRHDTVYWYQQGPGQDPQFLISFYEKMQSDKGSIPDRFSAQQFSDYHSELNMSSLELGDSALYFCASSLEGLDRSTSYNEQFFGPGTRLTVL.

This sequence joins TRBV7-9 and TRBJ2-7; D is possibly TRBD1 (6 bases). The germline V gene encodes CDR1 SEHNR and CDR2 FQNEAQ (reference sequence). The CDR3 has 16 residues. Between the trimmed V and J ends, which lost 1 base and 3 bases, there was a span of 16 bases. In nucleotides, the CDR3 is TGTGCCAGCAGCTTAGGGGACACCACCCGCTTCTACGAGCAGTACTTC. It translates to CASSLGDTTRFYEQYF.

This rearrangement joins TRBV7-3 to TRBJ2-5; 7 nucleotides line up with TRBD1. The closer fit of TRBJ2-7 to the DNA end suggests the J call may be wrong. CDR3 size: 13 residues. Germline values: CDR1 SGHTA, CDR2 FQGTGA. The CDR3 reads CASSQTTGHEQYF. CDR3 DNA sequence: TGTGCCAGCAGCCAAACGACAGGGCACGAGCAGTACTTC.

This chain links TRBV2 with TRBJ1-6; a possible D gene is TRBD1 (6 bases). This CDR3 is 13 amino acids long. V was trimmed by 8 bases and J by 8 bases, leaving 13 bases between them. Germline CDR1 and CDR2: SNHLY and FYNNEI. CDR3 sequence reads: CASWGRGHSPLHF. CDR3 bases: TGTGCCAGCTGGGGCAGGGGACATTCACCCCTCCACTTT.

The V call is TRBV6-5, the J call TRBJ1-1; no clear D. Germline CDR1 MNHEY, CDR2 SVGAGI. V was trimmed by 4 bases and J by 4 bases, leaving 10 bases between them. The CDR3 is 13 residues long. The CDR3 loop is CASSFTAGTEAFF. CDR3 sequence (DNA): TGTGCCAGCAGTTTTACTGCGGGCACTGAAGCTTTCTTT.

The gene calls are TRBV28 and TRBJ2-7; D possibly corresponds to TRBD2 (5 bases). Germline V gene data show CDR1 as MDHEN and CDR2 as SYDVKM. V was shortened by 6 bases and J by 3 bases, with 12 bases between the two germline ends. The CDR3 is made up of 13 amino acids. CDR3 residues: CASRDPGVYEQYF. Here the CDR3 DNA reads TGTGCCAGCAGAGACCCCGGGGTCTACGAGCAGTACTTC.

The chain uses TRBV7-3 and TRBJ2-5; weak D call: TRBD2 (6 bases). The V end lost 5 bases, the J end lost 5 bases, and 24 bases lay between the germline ends. Looked up from germline, CDR1 is SGHTA and CDR2 is FQGTGA. The CDR3 totals 17 residues. The CDR3: CASSPNVPGVGAETQYF. Here the CDR3 DNA reads TGTGCCAGCAGCCCAAATGTTCCGGGGGTGGGAGCGGAGACCCAGTACTTC.